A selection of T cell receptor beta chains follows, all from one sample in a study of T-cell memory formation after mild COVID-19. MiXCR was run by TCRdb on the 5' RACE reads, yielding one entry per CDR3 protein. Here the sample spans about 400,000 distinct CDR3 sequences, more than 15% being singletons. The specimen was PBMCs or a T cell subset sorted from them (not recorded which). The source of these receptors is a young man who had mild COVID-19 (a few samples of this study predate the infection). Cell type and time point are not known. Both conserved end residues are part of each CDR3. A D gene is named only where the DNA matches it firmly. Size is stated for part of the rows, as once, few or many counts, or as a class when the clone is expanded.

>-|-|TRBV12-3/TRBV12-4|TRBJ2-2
TGTGCCACTAGCTTCACCGGGGAGCTGTTTTTT
CATSFTGELFF
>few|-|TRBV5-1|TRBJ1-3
TGCGCCAGCAGCCGGGACGGAGCTTACTCTGGAAACACCATATATTTT
CASSRDGAYSGNTIYF
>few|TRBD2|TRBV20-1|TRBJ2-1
TGCAGTGCTAGAGATCCGGGGGGGGCTTACAATGAGCAGTTCTTC
CSARDPGGAYNEQFF
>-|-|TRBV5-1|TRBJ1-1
TGCGCCAGCAGTTATAAGGACCGGGTTTCAAACACTGAAGCTTTCTTT
CASSYKDRVSNTEAFF
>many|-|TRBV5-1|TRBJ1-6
TGCGCCAGCAGCTTGAATTACGCAGGGCCGAGTTCACCCCTCCACTTT
CASSLNYAGPSSPLHF
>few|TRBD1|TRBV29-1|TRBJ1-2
TGCAGCGTCGCCCTGACAGGGCATGGCTACACCTTC
CSVALTGHGYTF
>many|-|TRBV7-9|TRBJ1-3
TGTGCCAGCAGCTTCACAGGGACTGGAAACACCATATATTTT
CASSFTGTGNTIYF
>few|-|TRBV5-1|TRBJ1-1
TGCGCCAGCAGCTTCACGGGGGGCGAGAACACTGAAGCTTTCTTT
CASSFTGGENTEAFF
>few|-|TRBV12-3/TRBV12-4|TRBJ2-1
TGTGCCAGCAGCGGGGGACCCGAGCAGTTCTTC
CASSGGPEQFF
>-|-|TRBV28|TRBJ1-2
TGTGCCAGCAGTTTCTGGGGGCAGGGGGGCTACACCTTC
CASSFWGQGGYTF
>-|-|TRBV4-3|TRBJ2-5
TGCGCCAGCAGCCCCGCTATCGCCACGGAGACCCAGTACTTC
CASSPAIATETQYF
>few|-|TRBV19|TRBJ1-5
TGTGCCAGTAGTATAGCGCCAGGGTCCAATCAGCCCCAGCATTTT
CASSIAPGSNQPQHF
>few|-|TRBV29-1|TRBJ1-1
TGCAGCGTTGTACCAGGGGCGGGCAGCGCTGAAGCTTTCTTT
CSVVPGAGSAEAFF
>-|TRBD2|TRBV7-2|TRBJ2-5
TGTGCCAGCAGCTTAGTACTAGCGGGGGCGTGGGAGACCCAGTACTTC
CASSLVLAGAWETQYF
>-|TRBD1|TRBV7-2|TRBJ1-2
TGTGCCAGCAGCTCCGTGGTAGGACAGGGGGTATTCGACTATGGCTACACCTTC
CASSSVVGQGVFDYGYTF
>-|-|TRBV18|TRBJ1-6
TGTGCCAGCTCACCTGGAGGGGAATCACCCCTCCACTTT
CASSPGGESPLHF
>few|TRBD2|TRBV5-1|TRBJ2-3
TGCGCCAGCAGCCTCCGGACTAGCGGGGGAGATACGCAGTATTTT
CASSLRTSGGDTQYF
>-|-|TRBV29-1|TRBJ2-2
TGCAGCGTTGAAAGACACTCGAACACCGGGGAGCTGTTTTTT
CSVERHSNTGELFF
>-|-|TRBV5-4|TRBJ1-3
TGTGCCAGCAGCATAGCGAGCTCTGGAAACACCATATATTTT
CASSIASSGNTIYF
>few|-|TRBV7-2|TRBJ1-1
TGTGCCAGCAGCTTGTTGGGGGTGAACACTGAAGCTTTCTTT
CASSLLGVNTEAFF
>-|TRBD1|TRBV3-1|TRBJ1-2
TGTGCCAGCAGCCTGGTGACAGGGGGAAACTATGGCTACACCTTC
CASSLVTGGNYGYTF
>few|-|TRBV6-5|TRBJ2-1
TGTGCCAGCAGTTACGAGGGGTACCGCGACAATGAGCAGTTCTTC
CASSYEGYRDNEQFF
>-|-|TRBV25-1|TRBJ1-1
TGTGCCAGCAGTGAATCGGGACACTGGGAGAACACTGAAGCTTTCTTT
CASSESGHWENTEAFF
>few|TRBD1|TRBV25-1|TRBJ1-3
TGTGCCAGCAGTGACCGAATTACAGGGGAGTATGGAAACACCATATATTTT
CASSDRITGEYGNTIYF
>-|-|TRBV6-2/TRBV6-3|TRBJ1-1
TGTGCCAGCAGTTACTCGATTACAGCACAGAACACTGAAGCTTTCTTT
CASSYSITAQNTEAFF
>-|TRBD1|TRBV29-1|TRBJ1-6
TGCAGCGTCCGCCGGGACAGCAATTCACCCCTCCACTTT
CSVRRDSNSPLHF
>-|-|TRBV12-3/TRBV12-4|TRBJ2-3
TGTGCCAGCAGTTGGACGGGGGTTTTCACAGATACGCAGTATTTT
CASSWTGVFTDTQYF
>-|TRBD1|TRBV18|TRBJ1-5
TGTGCCAGCTCCACAGGGGAAAATCAGCCCCAGCATTTT
CASSTGENQPQHF
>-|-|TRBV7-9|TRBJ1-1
TGTGCCAGCAGAGCCCTCGCGGGCACTGAAGCTTTCTTT
CASRALAGTEAFF
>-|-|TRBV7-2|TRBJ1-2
TGTGCCAGCAGCTTATTTTTATGGGAGAGTGGCTACACCTTC
CASSLFLWESGYTF
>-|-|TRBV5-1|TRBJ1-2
TGCGCCAGCAGCTCCGGGACTGTGCGCTCTGGCTACACCTTC
CASSSGTVRSGYTF
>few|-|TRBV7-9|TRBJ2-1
TGTGCCAGCAGCTTAGGAGGGGCAGGCCAAAATGAGCAGTTCTTC
CASSLGGAGQNEQFF
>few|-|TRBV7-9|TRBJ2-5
TGTGCCAGCACCGTTGACTTGCAAGAGACCCAGTACTTC
CASTVDLQETQYF
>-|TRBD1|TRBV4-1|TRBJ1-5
TGCGCCAGCAGCCAAGTTCTCTTCAGGGGGCCACAGCCCCAGCATTTT
CASSQVLFRGPQPQHF
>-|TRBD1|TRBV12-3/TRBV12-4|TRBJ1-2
TGTGCCAGCAGAGTAGACAGGGCAACCTATGGCTACACCTTC
CASRVDRATYGYTF
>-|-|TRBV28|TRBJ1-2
TGTGCCAGCTTAGGCCTTCTGGGCTACACCTTC
CASLGLLGYTF
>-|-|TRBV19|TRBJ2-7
TGTGCCAGTAGTCCCCGGGGACAAGCCTACGAGCAGTACTTC
CASSPRGQAYEQYF
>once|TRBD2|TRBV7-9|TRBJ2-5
TGTGCCAGCAGCTTAGGAGTTAGCGGGGGCCAAGAGACCCAGTACTTC
CASSLGVSGGQETQYF
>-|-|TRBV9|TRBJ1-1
TGTGCCAGCAGCCCCGTGGGGGGTAACACTGAAGCTTTCTTT
CASSPVGGNTEAFF